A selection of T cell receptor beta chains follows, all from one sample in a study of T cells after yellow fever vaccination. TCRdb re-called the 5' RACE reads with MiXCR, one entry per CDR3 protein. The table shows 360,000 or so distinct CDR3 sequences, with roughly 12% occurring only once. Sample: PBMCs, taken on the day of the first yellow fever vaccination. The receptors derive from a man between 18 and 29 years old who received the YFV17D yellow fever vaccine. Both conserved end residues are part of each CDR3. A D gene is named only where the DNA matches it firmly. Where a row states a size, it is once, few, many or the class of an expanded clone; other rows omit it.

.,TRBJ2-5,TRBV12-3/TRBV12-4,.,TGTGCCAGCAGGTCGGGACTGTTTCAAGAGACCCAGTACTTC,CASRSGLFQETQYF
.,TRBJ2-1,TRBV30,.,TGTGCCTGGAGTGTTGGGTCTGAGCAGTTCTTC,CAWSVGSEQFF
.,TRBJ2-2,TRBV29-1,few,TGCAGCGTTTACGCCGGGGAGCTGTTTTTT,CSVYAGELFF
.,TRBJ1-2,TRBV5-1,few,TGCGCCAGCAGCTCAGGGGTTAGCGAAATTGACTATGGCTACACCTTC,CASSSGVSEIDYGYTF
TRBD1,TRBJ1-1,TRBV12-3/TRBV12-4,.,TGTGCAGATCATAGACAGGGGGCGGTCACTGAAGCTTTCTTT,CADHRQGAVTEAFF
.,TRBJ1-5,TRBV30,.,TGTGCCTGGAGTGTTGGACAGTCTAGCAATCAGCCCCAGCATTTT,CAWSVGQSSNQPQHF
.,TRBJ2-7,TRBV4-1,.,TGCGCCAGCAGCCACCCCACCGGGAAAGGCTACGAGCAGTACTTC,CASSHPTGKGYEQYF
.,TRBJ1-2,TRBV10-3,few,TGTGCCATTCGACAGCCTAATAACTATGGCTACACCTTC,CAIRQPNNYGYTF
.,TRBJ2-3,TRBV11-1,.,TGTGCCAGCAGCTTTGGGGTGGATACGCAGTATTTT,CASSFGVDTQYF
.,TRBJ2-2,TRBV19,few,TGTGCCAGTAGGGACAGATCAAACACCGGGGAGCTGTTTTTT,CASRDRSNTGELFF
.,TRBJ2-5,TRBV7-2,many,TGTGCCAGCAGCCAAGAGCCCAGGGGTGGGAGAAAGACCCAGTACTTC,CASSQEPRGGRKTQYF
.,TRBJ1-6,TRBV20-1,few,TGCAGTGCTAGAGATGAGTGGGGGTATTCACCCCTCCACTTT,CSARDEWGYSPLHF
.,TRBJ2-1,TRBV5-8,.,TGTGCCAGCAGCTCGGAGGGGGGGTCCTACAATGAGCAGTTCTTC,CASSSEGGSYNEQFF